The entry below gives a single T cell receptor (beta chain) sequence along with its context. Its antigen is currently unknown. Method: immunoSEQ multiplex PCR; TCRdb's copy keeps in-frame clones and lacks some. The sample yields about 1.1 million clones, around three quarters seen once. This record belongs to a study of shared clonotypes between healthy human individuals. The V gene's germline CDR1 is SGHNT and CDR2 YYREEE (reference sequence). V was shortened by 5 bases and J by 2 bases, with 19 bases between the two germline ends. CDR3 length: 16 amino acids. Study conclusions and caveats: Rarefaction analysis demonstrated incomplete sorted-subset sequencing notwithstanding large depth.

This TCR derives from a man aged 18 to 30 in good health. Some clones in this sample may be carry-over from other donors' samples. The material sequenced was memory CD4+ T cells from PBMCs. The subset here: CD45RA-negative fraction. The rearrangement uses TRBV5-4 and TRBJ1-2, with D uncertain. The CDR3 loop reads CASRGITIGSNYGYTF. Written as DNA, the CDR3 is TGTGCCAGCAGAGGGATAACAATAGGGTCCAACTATGGCTACACCTTC.